This record concerns one T cell receptor (beta chain) sequence. Which antigen it targets is not known. No clone much larger than this one lies a single base away; base qualities are absent. These data belong to a study of CD8+CD57+ T cells in acquired aplastic anemia (dated by TCRdb to 2016 to 2019). With respect to the entire study: A mean of approximately 3 ug of DNA, ranging from roughly 0.18 to 30 ug, was extracted from sorted CD4+ and CD8+ cells. A CD8+CD57+ expansion meant a frequency higher than the mean frequency seen in healthy subjects. The research as a whole found: Although around 30 CD8+ CDR3 sequences were shared by patients and controls, these sequences appeared highly expressed in patients and within the immunodominant clones of patients. No significant difference in CD8+ Simpson's diversity was found between patients and healthy controls (P=0.060).

Genomic DNA served as template for TCR beta VDJ combination and CDR3 sequence profiling. An Illumina HiSeq 2000 was the platform used for TCR repertoire sequencing. Concerning the study's data processing: Repertoire assessment relied on Simpson's diversity index, CDR3 size and DJ length profiles, and TRBV/TRBJ rearrangement plots. The most abundant DNA sequence in the deep sequencing data was taken as the immunodominant clone. CDR3 amino acid sequences were checked for sharing between subjects and were compared against published repertoires and the VDJdb database. TCRdb applied fastp at Q25 and MiXCR to the public reads, then kept only in-frame beta chains. For every CDR3 protein sequence, its rows merge into one entry that carries the most common genes and DNA. For this entry, the V and J calls and clone size follow TCRdb and not the study's own pipeline. The table for this sample lists fewer than 250,000 distinct CDR3 sequences; more than 45% of them were counted only once. The ten largest clonotypes hold roughly 8% of the sample.

The patients picked for sequencing were ones in whom flow cytometry had shown an expansion of CD8+CD57+ cells. Severe acquired aplastic anemia was diagnosed in all patients according to International Study of Aplastic Anemia and Agranulocytosis and Camitta criteria. No patient had received any therapy when blood was sampled. In the study, sorted CD4+ and CD8+ blood T cells from patients with severe aplastic anemia and from healthy subjects underwent deep sequencing of TCR repertoires. Patients were enrolled under clinicaltrials.gov protocols 00001620, 01623167, 00001397, 00071045, 00081523 and 00961064 in the USA. Ficoll-Paque density gradient centrifugation was used to isolate peripheral blood mononuclear cells. Before DNA extraction, CD4+ and CD8+ T cells were sorted by FACS or by magnetic beads. CDR1 SEHNR and CDR2 FQNEAQ were looked up in the germline V gene (reference sequence). Trimming costs V 1 base and J 1 base, and their ends lie 7 bases apart. Counted from cysteine to phenylalanine, this CDR3 has 14 amino acids. Solely the CDR3 DNA is kept, with 42 bases framed from the first base.

The rearrangement joined TRBV7-9 to TRBJ1-1, with no D gene named confidently. The TCR originated in a human donor with aplastic anemia. The sample consisted of sorted CD4+, CD8+, or CD8+CD57+ T cells (not recorded which) from PBMCs. Here the CDR3 is given as CASSLDGWNTEAFF. Read as DNA, the sequence is TGTGCCAGCAGCTTAGATGGGTGGAACACTGAAGCTTTCTTT.